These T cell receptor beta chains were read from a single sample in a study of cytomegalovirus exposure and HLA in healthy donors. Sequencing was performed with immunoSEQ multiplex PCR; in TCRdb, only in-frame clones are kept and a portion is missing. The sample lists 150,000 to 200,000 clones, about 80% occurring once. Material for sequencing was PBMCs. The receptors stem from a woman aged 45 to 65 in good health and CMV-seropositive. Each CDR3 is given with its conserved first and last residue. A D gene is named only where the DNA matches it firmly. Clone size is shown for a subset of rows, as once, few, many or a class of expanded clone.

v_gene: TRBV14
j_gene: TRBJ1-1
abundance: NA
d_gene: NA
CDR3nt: TGTGCCAGCAGCCAAGAACGGGTCAAATTGGGGGCTAACACTGAAGCTTTCTTT
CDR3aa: CASSQERVKLGANTEAFF

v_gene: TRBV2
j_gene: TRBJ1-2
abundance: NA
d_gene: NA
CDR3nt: TGTGCCAGCAGAATTGGGGAGAGCTACACCTTC
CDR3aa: CASRIGESYTF

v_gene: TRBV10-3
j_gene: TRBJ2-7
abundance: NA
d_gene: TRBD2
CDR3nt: TGTGCCATCAGTGACCCAGCGGGGGCGACCTACGAGCAGTACTTC
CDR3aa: CAISDPAGATYEQYF

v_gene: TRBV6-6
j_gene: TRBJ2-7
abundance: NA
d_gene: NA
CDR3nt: TGTGCCAGCAGGGCGAGGACAGACAACGAGCAGTACTTC
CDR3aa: CASRARTDNEQYF

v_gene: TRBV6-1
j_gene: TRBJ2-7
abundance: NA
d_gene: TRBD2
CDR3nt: TGTGCCAGCATTCGGCTTGAAGCGGGGCCCTACGAGCAGTACTTC
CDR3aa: CASIRLEAGPYEQYF

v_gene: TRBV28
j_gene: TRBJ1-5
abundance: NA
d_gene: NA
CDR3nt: TGTGCCAGCACCGGAGAAGGGGGACCTAATCAGCCCCAGCATTTT
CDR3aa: CASTGEGGPNQPQHF

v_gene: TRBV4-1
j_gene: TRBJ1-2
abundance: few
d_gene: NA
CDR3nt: TGCGCCAGCAGTCATGGTGGACAGCTTAACTATGGCTACACCTTC
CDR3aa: CASSHGGQLNYGYTF

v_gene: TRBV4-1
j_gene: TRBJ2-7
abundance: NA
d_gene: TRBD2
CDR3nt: TGCGCCAGCAGCATCCGGACTAGCGCGACCTACGAGCAGTACTTC
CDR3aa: CASSIRTSATYEQYF

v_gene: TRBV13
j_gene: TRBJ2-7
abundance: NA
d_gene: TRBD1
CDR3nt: TGTGCCAGCAGCTTACCGGGACAGGGGAGCGAGCAGTACTTC
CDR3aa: CASSLPGQGSEQYF

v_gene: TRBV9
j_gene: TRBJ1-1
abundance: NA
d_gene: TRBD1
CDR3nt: TGTGCCAGCAGCGCTTTGACAGGGGGCACTGAAGCTTTCTTT
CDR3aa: CASSALTGGTEAFF

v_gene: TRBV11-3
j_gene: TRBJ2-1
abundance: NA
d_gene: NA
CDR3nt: TGTGCCAGCAGCTCACTCGCGGGGTCCGGGGAGCAGTTCTTC
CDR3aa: CASSSLAGSGEQFF

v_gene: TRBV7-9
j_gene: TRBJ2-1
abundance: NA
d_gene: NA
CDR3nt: TGTGCCAGCAGCACACAGGGTTATGAGCAGTTCTTC
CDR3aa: CASSTQGYEQFF

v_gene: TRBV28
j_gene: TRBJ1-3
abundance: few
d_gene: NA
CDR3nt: TGTGCCAGCAGAACAGGGCGGACGGGGGGAAACACCATATATTTT
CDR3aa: CASRTGRTGGNTIYF

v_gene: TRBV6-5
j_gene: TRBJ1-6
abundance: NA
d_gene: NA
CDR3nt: TGTGCCAGCAGTTTCCCCCCGGCGGGAAATTCACCCCTCCACTTT
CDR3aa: CASSFPPAGNSPLHF

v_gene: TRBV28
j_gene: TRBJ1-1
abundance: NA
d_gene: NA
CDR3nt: TGTGCCAGCAGTTTTAGACAGATAAACACTGAAGCTTTCTTT
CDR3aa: CASSFRQINTEAFF

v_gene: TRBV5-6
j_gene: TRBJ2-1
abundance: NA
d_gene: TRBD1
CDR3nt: TGTGCCAGCAGCTCCTGGGGACAGGCATACAATGAGCAGTTCTTC
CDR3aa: CASSSWGQAYNEQFF

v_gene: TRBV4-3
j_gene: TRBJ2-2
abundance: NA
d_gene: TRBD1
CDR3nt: TGCGCCAGCAGCCACGGGACAGGGGGCTCCGGGGAGCTGTTTTTT
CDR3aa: CASSHGTGGSGELFF

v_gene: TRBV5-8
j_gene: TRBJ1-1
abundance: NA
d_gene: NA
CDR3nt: TGTGCCAGCAGCCCTTTGGACGGGATGAACACTAAAGCTTTCTTT
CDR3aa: CASSPLDGMNTKAFF

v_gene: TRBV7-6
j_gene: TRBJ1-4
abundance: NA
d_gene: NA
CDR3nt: TGTGCCAGCAGCTTCCGGACAGACGCTAATGAAAAACTGTTTTTT
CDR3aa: CASSFRTDANEKLFF

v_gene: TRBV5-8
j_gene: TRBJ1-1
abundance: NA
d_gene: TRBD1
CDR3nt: TGTGCCAGCAGCTATGACAGGGAGTATGAAGCTTTCTTT
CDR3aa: CASSYDREYEAFF

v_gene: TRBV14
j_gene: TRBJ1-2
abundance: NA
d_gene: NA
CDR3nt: TGTGCCAGCAGCCCTGGGTCGGGTCTCTATGGCTACACCTTC
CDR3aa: CASSPGSGLYGYTF

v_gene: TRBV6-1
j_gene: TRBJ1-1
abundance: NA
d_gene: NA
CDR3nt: TGTGCCAGCACTTCCGAACAGGGATACGGCACTGAAGCTTTCTTT
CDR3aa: CASTSEQGYGTEAFF

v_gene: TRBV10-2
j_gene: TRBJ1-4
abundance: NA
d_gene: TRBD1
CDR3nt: TGCGCCAGCAGTGAAGACAGGGGAGCAACTAATGAAAAACTGTTTTTT
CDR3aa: CASSEDRGATNEKLFF

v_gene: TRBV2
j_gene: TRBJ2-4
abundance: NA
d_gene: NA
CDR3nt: TGTGCCAGCAGTGAATTATCTTTTGGGACTGGAATCAAAAACATTCAGTACTTC
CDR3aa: CASSELSFGTGIKNIQYF

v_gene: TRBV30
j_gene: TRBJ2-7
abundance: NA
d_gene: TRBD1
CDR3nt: TGTGCCTGGAGTGGGACAGGGGGGTCCTACGAGCAGTACTTC
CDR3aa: CAWSGTGGSYEQYF

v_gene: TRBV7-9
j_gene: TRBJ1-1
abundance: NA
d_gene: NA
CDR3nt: TGTGCCAGCAGCTTTCCGGGATACACTGAAGCTTTCTTT
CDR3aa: CASSFPGYTEAFF

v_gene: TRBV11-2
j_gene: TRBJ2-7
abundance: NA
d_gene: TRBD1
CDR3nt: TGTGCCAGCAGCTCCACGGGACAGGGTTACGAGCAGTACTTC
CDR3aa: CASSSTGQGYEQYF

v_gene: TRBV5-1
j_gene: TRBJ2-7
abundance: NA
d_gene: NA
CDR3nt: TGCGCCAGCAGCCCCGACACTGGCGGGGAGCAGTACTTC
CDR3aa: CASSPDTGGEQYF

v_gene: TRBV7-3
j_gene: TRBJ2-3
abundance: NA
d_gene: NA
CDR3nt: TGTGCCAGCAGTGGCGGGCGGGGTGTTAGGGATACGCAGTATTTT
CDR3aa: CASSGGRGVRDTQYF

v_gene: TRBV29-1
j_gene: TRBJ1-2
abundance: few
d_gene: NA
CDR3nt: TGCAGCGTTGATCAGGGAAGCGGCTACACCTTC
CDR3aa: CSVDQGSGYTF

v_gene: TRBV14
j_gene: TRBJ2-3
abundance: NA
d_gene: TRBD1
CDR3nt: TGTGCCAGCAGCGAAGGGGGCGGCGATACGCAGTATTTT
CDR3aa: CASSEGGGDTQYF

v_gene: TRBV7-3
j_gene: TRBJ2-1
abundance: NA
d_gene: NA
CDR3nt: TGTGCCAGCAGCGCCCTAGCTAACTCCTACAATGAGCAGTTCTTC
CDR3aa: CASSALANSYNEQFF